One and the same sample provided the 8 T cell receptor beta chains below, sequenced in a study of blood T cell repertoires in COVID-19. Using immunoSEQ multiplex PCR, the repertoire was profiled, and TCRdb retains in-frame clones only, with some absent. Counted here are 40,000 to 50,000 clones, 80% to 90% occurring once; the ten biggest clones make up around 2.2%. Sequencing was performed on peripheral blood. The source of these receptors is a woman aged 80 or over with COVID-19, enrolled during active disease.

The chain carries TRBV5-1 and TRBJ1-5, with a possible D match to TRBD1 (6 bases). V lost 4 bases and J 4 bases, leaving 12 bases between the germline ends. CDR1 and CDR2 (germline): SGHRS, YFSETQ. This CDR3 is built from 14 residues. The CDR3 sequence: CASSNGTRNQPQHF. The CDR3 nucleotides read TGCGCCAGCAGCAACGGGACACGGAATCAGCCCCAGCATTTT. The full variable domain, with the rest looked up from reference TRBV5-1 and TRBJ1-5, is KAGVTQTPRYLIKTRGQQVTLSCSPISGHRSVSWYQQTPGQGLQFLFEYFSETQRNKGNFPGRFSGRQFSNSRSEMNVSTLELGDSALYLCASSNGTRNQPQHFGDGTRLSIL.

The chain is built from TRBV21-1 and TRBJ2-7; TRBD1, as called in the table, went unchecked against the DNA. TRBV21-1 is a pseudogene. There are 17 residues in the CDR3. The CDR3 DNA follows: TGTGCCAGCAGCAGCTTCCAGGGGCTTTGGGGGTCCTACGAGCAGTACTTC. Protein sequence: CASSSFQGLWGSYEQYF.

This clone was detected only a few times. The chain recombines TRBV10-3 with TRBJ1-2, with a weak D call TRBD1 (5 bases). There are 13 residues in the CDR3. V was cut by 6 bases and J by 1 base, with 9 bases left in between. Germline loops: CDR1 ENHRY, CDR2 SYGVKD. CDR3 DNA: TGTGCCATCAGCTACGACAGTAACTATGGCTACACCTTC. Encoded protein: CAISYDSNYGYTF.

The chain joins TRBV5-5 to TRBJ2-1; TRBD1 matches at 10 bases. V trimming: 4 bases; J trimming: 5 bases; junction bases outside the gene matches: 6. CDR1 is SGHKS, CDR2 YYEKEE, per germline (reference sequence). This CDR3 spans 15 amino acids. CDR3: CASSPGQGVDNEQFF. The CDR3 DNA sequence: TGTGCCAGCAGCCCTGGACAGGGGGTGGACAATGAGCAGTTCTTC.

The CDR3 region has the DNA TGTGCCAGCAGCCCAAACAGGGCAAGCTCCTACAATGAGCAGTTCTTC. This sequence encodes CASSPNRASSYNEQFF. The chain combines TRBV2 with TRBJ2-1; TRBD1 is a possible D gene (6 bases). The germline CDR1 and CDR2 sequences are SNHLY and FYNNEI. The CDR3 has 16 residues. Trimming pared 6 bases from V and 0 bases from J, leaving 15 bases between.

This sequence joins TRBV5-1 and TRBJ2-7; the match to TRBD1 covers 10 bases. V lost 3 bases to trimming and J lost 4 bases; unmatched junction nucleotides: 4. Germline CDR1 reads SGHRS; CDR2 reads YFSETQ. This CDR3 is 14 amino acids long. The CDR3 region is CASSSRQGAYEQYF. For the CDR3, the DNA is TGCGCCAGCAGCTCCCGACAGGGGGCGTACGAGCAGTACTTC.

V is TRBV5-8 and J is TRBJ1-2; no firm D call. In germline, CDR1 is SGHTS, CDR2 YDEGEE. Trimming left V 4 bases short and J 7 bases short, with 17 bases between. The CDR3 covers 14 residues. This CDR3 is CASSRRLGSFGYTF. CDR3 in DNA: TGTGCCAGCAGCCGAAGGTTGGGCTCGTTTGGCTACACCTTC.

The CDR3 loop is CATSRDSVGGYTF. The CDR3 DNA is TGTGCCACCAGTCGGGACAGCGTGGGGGGCTACACCTTC. The V and J genes are TRBV24-1 and TRBJ1-2, with 7 bases lining up with TRBD1. The trim removed 6 bases at V and 8 bases at J, leaving 8 bases unmatched. The CDR3 extends over 13 amino acids. CDR1 KGHDR and CDR2 SFDVKD come from the germline V gene.